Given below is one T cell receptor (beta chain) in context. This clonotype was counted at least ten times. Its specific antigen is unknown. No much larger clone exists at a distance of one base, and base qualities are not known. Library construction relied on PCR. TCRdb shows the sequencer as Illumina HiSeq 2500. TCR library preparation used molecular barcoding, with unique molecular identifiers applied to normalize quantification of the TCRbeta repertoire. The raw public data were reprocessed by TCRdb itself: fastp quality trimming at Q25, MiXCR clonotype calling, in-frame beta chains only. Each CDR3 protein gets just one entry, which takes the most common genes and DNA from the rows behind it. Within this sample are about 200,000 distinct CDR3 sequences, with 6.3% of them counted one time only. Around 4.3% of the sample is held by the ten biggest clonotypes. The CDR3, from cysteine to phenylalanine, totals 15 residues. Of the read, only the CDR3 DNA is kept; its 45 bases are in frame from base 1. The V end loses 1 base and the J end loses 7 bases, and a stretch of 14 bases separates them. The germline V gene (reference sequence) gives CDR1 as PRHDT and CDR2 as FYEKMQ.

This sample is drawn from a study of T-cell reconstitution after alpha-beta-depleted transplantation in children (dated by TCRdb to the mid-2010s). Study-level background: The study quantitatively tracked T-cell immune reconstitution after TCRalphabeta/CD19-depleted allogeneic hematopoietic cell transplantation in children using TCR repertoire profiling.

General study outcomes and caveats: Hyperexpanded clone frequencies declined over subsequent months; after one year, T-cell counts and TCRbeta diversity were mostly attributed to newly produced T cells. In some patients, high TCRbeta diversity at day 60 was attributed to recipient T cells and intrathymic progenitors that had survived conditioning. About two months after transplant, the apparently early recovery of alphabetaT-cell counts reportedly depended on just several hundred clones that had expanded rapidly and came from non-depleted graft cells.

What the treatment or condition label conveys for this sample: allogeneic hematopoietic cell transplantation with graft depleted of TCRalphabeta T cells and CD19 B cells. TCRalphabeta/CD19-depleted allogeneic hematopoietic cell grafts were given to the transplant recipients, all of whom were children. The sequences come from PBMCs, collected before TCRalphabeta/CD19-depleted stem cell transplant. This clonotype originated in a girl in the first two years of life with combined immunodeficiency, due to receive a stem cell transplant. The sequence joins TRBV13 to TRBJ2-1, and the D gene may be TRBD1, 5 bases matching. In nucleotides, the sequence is TGTGCCAGCAGCTTAGCGCAAGTGGCAGGGAATGAGCAGTTCTTC. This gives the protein CASSLAQVAGNEQFF.